This passage covers 15 T cell receptor beta chains from one sample sequenced in a study of persistence of HIV-infected CD4 T cells. The stimulus was an HIV-1 Gag 15-mer peptide pool, about 1 ug/peptide/mL. Memory cells lacking CD40L and CD69 with high CD45RO were sorted. This was the immunoSEQ version 4 assay in survey mode. The data were produced by immunoSEQ multiplex PCR, yet TCRdb's version contains in-frame clones alone and is incomplete. The repertoire holds over 60,000 clones, with roughly 77% as singletons. What these receptors recognize is not known. This material consisted of CD4+ T cells sorted from PBMCs after approximately 19-hour stimulation, taken from a patient who received antiretroviral therapy. These receptors were taken from an adult man with HIV who was CMV-seropositive.

The chain combines TRBV19 with TRBJ1-4; tentatively, D is TRBD1 (5 bases). CDR3 length: 14 amino acids. Trimming stripped 2 bases from V and 1 base from J, with 5 bases between. The V gene's germline CDR1 is LNHDA and CDR2 SQIVND (reference sequence). The CDR3 here is CASSIQGTNEKLFF. The CDR3 DNA reads as TGTGCCAGTAGTATACAGGGAACTAATGAAAAACTGTTTTTT.

This sequence joins TRBV5-1 and TRBJ1-1, with D hard to call. V dropped 4 bases and J dropped 1 base, with 11 bases sitting between them. The CDR3 is made up of 14 amino acids. The germline V gene has CDR1 SGHRS and CDR2 YFSETQ. The CDR3 nucleotides are TGCGCCAGCAGCGATGGACGGCCGAACACTGAAGCTTTCTTT. This sequence encodes CASSDGRPNTEAFF.

V is TRBV5-4 and J is TRBJ2-3; D is ambiguous. CDR3 length equals 15 residues. V was shortened by 3 bases and J by 0 bases, with 11 bases between the two germline ends. Germline V lookup: CDR1 SGHNT, CDR2 YYREEE (reference sequence). CDR3 nucleotides: TGTGCCAGCAGCTCATACAAGACTAGCACAGATACGCAGTATTTT. Translated: CASSSYKTSTDTQYF.

The J gene is TRBJ1-4, the V gene TRBV4-1; the match to TRBD1 covers 8 bases. From germline, CDR1 is MGHRA and CDR2 YSYEKL. The length of the CDR3 is 15 residues. V lost 0 bases to trimming and J lost 7 bases; unmatched junction nucleotides: 4. The CDR3: CASSQDGTGSEKLFF. In DNA form, the CDR3 reads TGCGCCAGCAGCCAAGACGGGACAGGCTCTGAAAAACTGTTTTTT.

In the case of this clone: This CDR3 fails to terminate in the conserved phenylalanine or tryptophan, so it likely reflects a read error. CDR3 residues: CASSFGQGGFNQPQHS. The CDR3 DNA follows: TGTGCCAGCAGCTTTGGACAGGGGGGCTTCAATCAGCCCCAGCATTCT. The V call is TRBV5-8, the J call TRBJ1-5; 10 bases align to TRBD1. The ends lost 2 bases at V and 3 bases at J; junction bases unmatched: 5. Germline assignment: CDR1 SGHTS and CDR2 YDEGEE. The CDR3 length is 16 residues.

The V gene is TRBV6-5, the J gene TRBJ1-2; no definite D call. The CDR3 has 13 amino acids. Trimming pared 7 bases from V and 0 bases from J, leaving 9 bases between. Germline V gene lookup returns CDR1 MNHEY and CDR2 SVGAGI. The CDR3 region has the DNA TGTGCCAGCACGCGAATAACTAACTATGGCTACACCTTC. This translates into CASTRITNYGYTF.

V and J are TRBV19 and TRBJ2-1, with 13 nucleotides matching TRBD2. With 5 bases clipped from V and 1 base from J, the junction kept 11 bases outside the gene matches. Germline V gene data show CDR1 as LNHDA and CDR2 as SQIVND (reference sequence). CDR3 size: 19 residues. The CDR3 nucleotides are TGTGCCAGTAGTGCCCGACTAGCGGGGGGCCCAGCGTCCTACAATGAGCAGTTCTTC. Translated, it gives CASSARLAGGPASYNEQFF.

This clone was recorded only once. The J gene is TRBJ1-1, the V gene TRBV13; no clear D gene. CDR1 PRHDT and CDR2 FYEKMQ come from the germline V gene (reference sequence). This CDR3 is 15 amino acids long. Trimming pared 7 bases from V and 5 bases from J, leaving 20 bases between. The CDR3 DNA follows: TGTGCCAGCACTTCCACGCGAGCTCCGGGGACTGAAGCTTTCTTT. It is translated as CASTSTRAPGTEAFF.

The J gene is TRBJ1-3, the V gene TRBV6-5; the D is unclear. The germline V gene encodes CDR1 MNHEY and CDR2 SVGAGI. There are 15 residues in the CDR3. V lost 6 bases and J 0 bases, leaving 12 bases between the germline ends. The CDR3 bases are TGTGCCAGCAGGGCCGGACCGCACTCTGGAAACACCATATATTTT. It yields the protein CASRAGPHSGNTIYF.

The chain uses TRBV6-5 and TRBJ2-4; D not resolved. The germline V gene has CDR1 MNHEY and CDR2 SVGAGI. Trimming cost V 2 bases and J 7 bases, with 6 bases left between them. The length of the CDR3 is 12 residues. The CDR3 spells CASSYIGNIQYF. The DNA for the CDR3 is TGTGCCAGCAGTTACATAGGGAACATTCAGTACTTC.

This clone was detected once. The rearrangement links TRBV6-5 to TRBJ2-7; D is unresolved. This CDR3 has 11 residues. Per germline, CDR1 MNHEY and CDR2 SVGAGI. V lost 6 bases and J lost 5, with 8 bases in between. The CDR3 sequence: CASRKGNEQYF. The CDR3 coding sequence is TGTGCCAGCAGGAAAGGGAACGAGCAGTACTTC.

V and J are TRBV9 and TRBJ2-7, with a possible D match to TRBD1 (6 bases). Trimming cost V 4 bases and J 3 bases, with 17 bases left between them. This CDR3 has 15 residues. Germline assignment: CDR1 SGDLS and CDR2 YYNGEE. The CDR3 nucleotides are TGTGCCAGCAGCCCCAGGGGTCTGGGGGACTACGAGCAGTACTTC. Encoded protein: CASSPRGLGDYEQYF.

This sequence joins TRBV5-1 and TRBJ2-7, with D perhaps given as TRBD1 or TRBD2 (6 bases each). The V gene's germline CDR1 is SGHRS and CDR2 YFSETQ. The CDR3 spans 13 residues. Trimming pared 5 bases from V and 7 bases from J, leaving 16 bases between. Here the CDR3 DNA reads TGCGCCAGCAGGTACCAAGGGGGGTTGGAGCAGTACTTC. Translation: CASRYQGGLEQYF.

This clone was found a few times. V gene TRBV7-9 combines with J gene TRBJ2-2; D remains unclear. Germline V CDR1 and CDR2: SEHNR, FQNEAQ (reference sequence). The CDR3 is 12 residues long. The V end was cut by 8 bases, the J end by 4 bases, with 8 bases between. CDR3 protein: CASRQSTGELFF. In DNA form, the CDR3 reads TGTGCCAGCCGGCAAAGCACCGGGGAGCTGTTTTTT.

The chain links TRBV6-1 to TRBJ1-1; a possible D gene is TRBD1 (6 bases). The CDR3 is 16 residues long. Trimming stripped 4 bases from V and 1 base from J, with 16 bases between. Germline-derived CDR1 and CDR2 are MNHNS and SASEGT. CDR3 nucleotide sequence: TGTGCCAGCAGTGTACAGGGTAGAAGATGGAACACTGAAGCTTTCTTT. It encodes CASSVQGRRWNTEAFF.